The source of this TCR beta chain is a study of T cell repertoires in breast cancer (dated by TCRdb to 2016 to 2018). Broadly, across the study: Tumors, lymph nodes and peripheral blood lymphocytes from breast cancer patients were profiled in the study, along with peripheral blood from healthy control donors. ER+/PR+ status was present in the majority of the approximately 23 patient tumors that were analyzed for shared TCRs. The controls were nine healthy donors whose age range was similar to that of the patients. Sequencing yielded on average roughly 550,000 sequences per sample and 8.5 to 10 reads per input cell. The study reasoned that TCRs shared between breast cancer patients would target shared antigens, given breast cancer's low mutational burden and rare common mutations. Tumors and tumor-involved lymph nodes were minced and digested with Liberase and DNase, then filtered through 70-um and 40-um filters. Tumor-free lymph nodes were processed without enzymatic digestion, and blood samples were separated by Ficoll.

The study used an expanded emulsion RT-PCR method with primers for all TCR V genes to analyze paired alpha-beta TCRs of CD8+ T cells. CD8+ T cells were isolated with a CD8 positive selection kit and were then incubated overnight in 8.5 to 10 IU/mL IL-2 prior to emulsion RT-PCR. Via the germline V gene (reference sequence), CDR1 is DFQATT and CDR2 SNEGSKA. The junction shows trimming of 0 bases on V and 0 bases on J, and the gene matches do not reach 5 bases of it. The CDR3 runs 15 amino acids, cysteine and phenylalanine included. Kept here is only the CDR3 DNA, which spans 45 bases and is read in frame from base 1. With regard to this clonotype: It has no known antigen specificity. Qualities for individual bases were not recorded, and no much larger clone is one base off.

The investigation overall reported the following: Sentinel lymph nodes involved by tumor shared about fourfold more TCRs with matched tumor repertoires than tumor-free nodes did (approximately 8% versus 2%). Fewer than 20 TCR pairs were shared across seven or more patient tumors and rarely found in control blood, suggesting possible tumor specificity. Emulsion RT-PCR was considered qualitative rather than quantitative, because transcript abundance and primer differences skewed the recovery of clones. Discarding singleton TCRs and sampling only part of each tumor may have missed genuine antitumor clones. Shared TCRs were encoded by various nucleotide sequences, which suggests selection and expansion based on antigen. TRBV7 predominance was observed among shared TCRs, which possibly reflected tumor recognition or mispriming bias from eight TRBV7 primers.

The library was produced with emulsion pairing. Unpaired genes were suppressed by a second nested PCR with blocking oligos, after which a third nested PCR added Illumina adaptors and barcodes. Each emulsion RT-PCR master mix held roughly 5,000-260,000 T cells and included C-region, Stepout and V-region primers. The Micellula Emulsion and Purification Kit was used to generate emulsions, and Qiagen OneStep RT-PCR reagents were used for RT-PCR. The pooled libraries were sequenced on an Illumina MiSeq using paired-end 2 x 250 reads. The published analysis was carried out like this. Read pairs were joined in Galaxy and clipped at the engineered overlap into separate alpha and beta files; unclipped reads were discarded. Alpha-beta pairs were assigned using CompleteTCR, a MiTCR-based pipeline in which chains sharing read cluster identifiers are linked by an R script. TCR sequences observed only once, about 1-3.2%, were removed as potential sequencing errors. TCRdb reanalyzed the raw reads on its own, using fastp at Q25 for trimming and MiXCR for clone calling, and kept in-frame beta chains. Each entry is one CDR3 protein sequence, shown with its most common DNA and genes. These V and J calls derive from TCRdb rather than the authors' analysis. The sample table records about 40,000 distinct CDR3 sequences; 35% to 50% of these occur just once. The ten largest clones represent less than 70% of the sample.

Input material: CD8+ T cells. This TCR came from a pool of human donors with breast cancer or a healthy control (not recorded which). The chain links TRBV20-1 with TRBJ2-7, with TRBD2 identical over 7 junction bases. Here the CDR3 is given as CSARDRERDSYEQYF. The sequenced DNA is TGCAGTGCTAGAGATCGAGAGCGGGACTCCTACGAGCAGTACTTC.